This T cell receptor beta chain was observed in a study of blood T cell repertoires in COVID-19. Study background: The United States, Italy and Spain were the sources of the acute and convalescent COVID-19 samples. Sources were T cells, B-cell-depleted T cells, or PBMCs; the material itself was cDNA or gDNA.

Deletions cut 3 bases from V and 4 bases from J, with 7 bases between. Germline V CDR1 and CDR2: SNHLY, FYNNEI. CDR3 length: 12 residues. The assay was immunoSEQ multiplex PCR, and TCRdb's table has in-frame clones only and misses some. Here the sample spans approximately 210,000 clones, about 90% being singletons. The receptor comes from a man in his forties with active or convalescent COVID-19. The V and J genes are TRBV2 and TRBJ2-7; D not resolved. The specimen was peripheral blood. For the CDR3, the DNA is TGTGCCAGCAGTGAGGAGCAGTACGAGCAGTACTTC. Protein sequence: CASSEEQYEQYF.